The rows below give T cell receptor beta chains drawn from one sample of a study of technical replicates of blood from four donors. The table came from immunoSEQ multiplex PCR; TCRdb's copy has only in-frame clones and leaves some out. The sample holds around 67,000 clones, 86% seen once. Sequencing was done on a sample of PBMCs. The receptors were gathered from a human donor in good health. Some clones in this sample may be carry-over from other donors' samples. CDR3s include the opening cysteine and the closing phenylalanine or tryptophan. A D gene is named only where the DNA matches it firmly. Clone size appears in some rows only: once, few, many, or a class for an expanded clone.

d_call | clone_size | j_call | v_call | cdr3_aa | cdr3_nt
TRBD2 | NA | TRBJ2-5 | TRBV9 | CASSVTSAQETQYF | TGTGCCAGCAGCGTCACTAGCGCCCAAGAGACCCAGTACTTC
TRBD1 | NA | TRBJ1-2 | TRBV19 | CASSYSGTDGYTF | TGTGCCAGCAGCTACTCAGGGACAGATGGCTACACCTTC
NA | NA | TRBJ1-5 | TRBV15 | CATSTQDDQPQHF | TGTGCCACCAGCACACAGGATGATCAGCCCCAGCATTTT
NA | once | TRBJ2-1 | TRBV2 | CASGSVAGEQFF | TGTGCCTCCGGGTCGGTAGCCGGTGAGCAGTTCTTC
NA | few | TRBJ2-3 | TRBV5-1 | CASSSDSPSDTQYF | TGCGCCAGCAGCTCAGACAGCCCCTCAGATACGCAGTATTTT
NA | NA | TRBJ1-3 | TRBV6-1 | CASIASVSGNTIYF | TGTGCCAGCATCGCGTCGGTCTCTGGAAACACCATATATTTT
TRBD1 | NA | TRBJ1-2 | TRBV19 | CASSPPGQGDYGYTF | TGTGCCAGTAGCCCGCCGGGACAGGGCGACTATGGCTACACCTTC
TRBD1 | NA | TRBJ2-5 | TRBV5-1 | CASSLGTEETQYF | TGCGCCAGCAGCCTGGGGACAGAAGAGACCCAGTACTTC
NA | NA | TRBJ2-7 | TRBV7-2 | CASNQKGGAYEQYF | TGTGCCAGCAACCAAAAGGGGGGGGCCTACGAGCAGTACTTC
TRBD2 | NA | TRBJ2-3 | TRBV5-1 | CASSLGTSGGRTDTQYF | TGCGCCAGCAGCTTGGGGACTAGCGGGGGTCGCACAGATACGCAGTATTTT
NA | few | TRBJ2-7 | TRBV2 | CASSEISVGYEQYF | TGTGCCAGCAGTGAAATTAGCGTAGGCTACGAGCAGTACTTC
TRBD1 | few | TRBJ1-2 | TRBV9 | CASSPRTGIGYGYTF | TGTGCCAGCAGCCCCCGGACAGGGATTGGGTATGGCTACACCTTC
TRBD1 | NA | TRBJ1-1 | TRBV6-1 | CASSDSGGLTEAFF | TGTGCCAGCAGTGATTCAGGGGGCCTCACTGAAGCTTTCTTT
TRBD1 | NA | TRBJ1-1 | TRBV6-1 | CASRTGTADSAFF | TGTGCCAGCAGAACCGGGACAGCGGACTCCGCTTTCTTT
TRBD2 | NA | TRBJ2-1 | TRBV19 | CASSPALAGYWQFF | TGTGCCAGTAGTCCCGCCCTAGCGGGATACTGGCAGTTCTTC
TRBD2 | NA | TRBJ2-7 | TRBV18 | CASSPLGTSGEQYF | TGTGCCAGCTCACCGCTAGGGACTAGCGGCGAGCAGTACTTC
TRBD2 | NA | TRBJ2-2 | TRBV11-3 | CASSLEVGSGRRGTGELFF | TGTGCCAGCAGCTTAGAGGTTGGTAGCGGGAGGCGAGGCACCGGGGAGCTGTTTTTT
NA | NA | TRBJ1-2 | TRBV6-1 | CASSPEGDGYGYTF | TGTGCCAGCAGCCCAGAGGGGGATGGCTATGGCTACACCTTC
NA | NA | TRBJ2-2 | TRBV12-5 | CASGTIVPGAGELFF | TGTGCTAGTGGTACAATTGTGCCGGGGGCCGGGGAGCTGTTTTTT
NA | NA | TRBJ1-2 | TRBV12-5 | CASGLVVVGGVNYGYTF | TGTGCTAGTGGTTTGGTAGTGGTAGGGGGAGTTAACTATGGCTACACCTTC
NA | NA | TRBJ2-7 | TRBV19 | CASSIAAGHGYEQYF | TGTGCCAGTAGTATAGCAGCGGGACACGGCTACGAGCAGTACTTC
NA | NA | TRBJ2-2 | TRBV7-9 | CASSSTSRNTGELFF | TGTGCCAGCAGCTCTACTAGCCGGAACACCGGGGAGCTGTTTTTT
TRBD1 | NA | TRBJ1-2 | TRBV29-1 | CSGRDSGGSGGYTF | TGCAGCGGCCGGGACAGTGGAGGGTCGGGTGGCTACACCTTC
NA | NA | TRBJ2-5 | TRBV7-7 | CASSPLPGVLGAGTQYF | TGTGCCAGCAGCCCACTCCCCGGGGTCCTGGGGGCAGGGACCCAGTACTTC
NA | NA | TRBJ1-3 | TRBV4-1 | CASSQIINAGTIYF | TGCGCCAGCAGCCAAATTATCAACGCGGGCACCATATATTTT
TRBD1 | once | TRBJ2-5 | TRBV15 | CATSRAGQAETQYF | TGTGCCACCAGCAGGGCGGGACAGGCCGAGACCCAGTACTTC
NA | NA | TRBJ1-1 | TRBV7-2 | CASTRERAEAFF | TGTGCCAGCACCCGGGAAAGGGCAGAAGCTTTCTTT
NA | NA | TRBJ1-5 | TRBV4-2 | CASSQYSNRDGPSQPQHF | TGTGCCAGCAGCCAATACTCCAACAGGGACGGTCCAAGTCAGCCCCAGCATTTT
TRBD1 | NA | TRBJ2-6 | TRBV5-1 | CASSGGQGVAGANVLTF | TGCGCCAGCAGCGGGGGACAGGGGGTAGCTGGGGCCAACGTCCTGACTTTC
TRBD2 | NA | TRBJ2-1 | TRBV10-3 | CAIRITSGDSYNEQFF | TGTGCCATCAGGATTACCAGCGGGGATTCCTACAATGAGCAGTTCTTC
NA | NA | TRBJ2-2 | TRBV7-2 | CASSLVRYPGELFF | TGTGCCAGCAGCTTAGTACGGTACCCCGGGGAGCTGTTTTTT
TRBD1 | NA | TRBJ2-1 | TRBV7-2 | CASSSQGQGANNEQFF | TGTGCCAGCAGCTCACAGGGACAGGGGGCAAACAATGAGCAGTTCTTC
TRBD2 | NA | TRBJ2-5 | TRBV12-5 | CASGLVPPSGGHYF | TGTGCTAGTGGTTTGGTACCGCCTAGCGGGGGGCACTACTTC
NA | NA | TRBJ2-2 | TRBV7-8 | CASSYHRGSAGELFF | TGTGCCAGCAGCTACCATCGAGGGTCCGCCGGGGAGCTGTTTTTT
NA | once | TRBJ1-1 | TRBV7-9 | CASRPTATEAFF | TGTGCCAGCAGACCCACAGCCACTGAAGCTTTCTTT
TRBD1 | NA | TRBJ1-6 | TRBV19 | CASSRRQGRGDSPLHF | TGTGCCAGTAGTAGAAGACAGGGTCGAGGGGATTCACCCCTCCACTTT
NA | NA | TRBJ1-2 | TRBV5-1 | CASSFDGGGYGYTF | TGCGCCAGCAGCTTCGATGGGGGCGGGTATGGCTACACCTTC
TRBD1 | NA | TRBJ2-7 | TRBV30 | CAWSVDRGSYEQYF | TGTGCCTGGAGTGTGGACAGGGGATCCTACGAGCAGTACTTC
NA | NA | TRBJ2-7 | TRBV7-6 | CASSPTGYEQYF | TGTGCCAGCAGCCCAACCGGCTACGAGCAGTACTTC
NA | NA | TRBJ2-7 | TRBV4-3 | CASSQDLIYYEQYF | TGCGCCAGCAGCCAAGATTTGATCTACTACGAGCAGTACTTC
TRBD1 | NA | TRBJ2-7 | TRBV19 | CASSPQNRGSYEQYF | TGTGCCAGTAGCCCCCAAAACAGGGGGTCCTACGAGCAGTACTTC
TRBD1 | NA | TRBJ1-2 | TRBV4-2 | CASSPGQASYGYTF | TGTGCCAGCAGCCCCGGACAGGCAAGCTATGGCTACACCTTC
NA | NA | TRBJ2-7 | TRBV19 | CASSFSSSYEQYF | TGTGCCAGTAGTTTTTCTAGTTCGTACGAGCAGTACTTC
TRBD1 | NA | TRBJ1-2 | TRBV7-3 | CASSLSPEGTGGGYTF | TGTGCCAGCAGCTTAAGCCCCGAGGGGACAGGGGGTGGCTACACCTTC
NA | NA | TRBJ1-2 | TRBV19 | CASSIGLQGNYGYTF | TGTGCCAGTAGTATAGGTCTTCAGGGTAACTATGGCTACACCTTC